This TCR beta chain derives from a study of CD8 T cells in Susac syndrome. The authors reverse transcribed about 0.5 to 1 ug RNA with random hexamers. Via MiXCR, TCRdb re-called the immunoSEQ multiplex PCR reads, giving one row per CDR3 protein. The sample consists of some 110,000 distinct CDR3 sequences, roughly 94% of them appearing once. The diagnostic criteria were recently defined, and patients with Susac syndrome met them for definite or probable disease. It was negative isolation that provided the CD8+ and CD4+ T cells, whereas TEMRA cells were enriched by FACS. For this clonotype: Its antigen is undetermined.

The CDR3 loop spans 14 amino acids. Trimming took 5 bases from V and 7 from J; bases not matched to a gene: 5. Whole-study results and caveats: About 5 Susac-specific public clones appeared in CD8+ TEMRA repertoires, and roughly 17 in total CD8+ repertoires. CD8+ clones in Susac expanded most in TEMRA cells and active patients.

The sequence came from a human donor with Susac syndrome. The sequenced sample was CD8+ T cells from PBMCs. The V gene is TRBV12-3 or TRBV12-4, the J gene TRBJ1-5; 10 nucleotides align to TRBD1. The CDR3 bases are TGTGCCAGCAGTCCGGACAGGGGGGCACAGCCCCAGCATTTT. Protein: CASSPDRGAQPQHF.